The 4 T cell receptor beta chains below come from one sample, sequenced in a study of control samples from healthy donors and cancer patients. TCRdb's table, derived via immunoSEQ multiplex PCR, lists solely in-frame clones and lacks some. The sample includes tens of thousands of clones, 80% to 95% of them seen just once. What was sequenced was PBMCs. Receptors were obtained from a woman aged 40-49 years with head and neck cancer.

The chain couples TRBV28 to TRBJ1-5; D unresolved. CDR3 size: 12 residues. V was pared by 8 bases and J by 2 bases, with 7 bases between. Germline V gives CDR1 MDHEN, CDR2 SYDVKM. The CDR3 here is CASAVGNQPQHF. For the CDR3, the DNA is TGTGCCAGCGCCGTGGGCAATCAGCCCCAGCATTTT.

The chain is built from TRBV5-4 and TRBJ2-5; 9 bases are shared with TRBD2. J was trimmed by 2 bases and V by 2 bases; bases with no gene match: 7. The CDR3 length is 16 residues. CDR1 is SGHNT, CDR2 YYREEE, per germline (reference sequence). As DNA, the CDR3 is TGTGCCAGCAGCTTCTTTGGACTAGCGCTGCAAGAGACCCAGTACTTC. This translates into CASSFFGLALQETQYF. The whole variable domain, remainder taken from reference TRBV5-4 and TRBJ2-5, is ETGVTQSPTHLIKTRGQQVTLRCSSQSGHNTVSWYQQALGQGPQFIFQYYREEENGRGNFPPRFSGLQFPNYSSELNVNALELDDSALYLCASSFFGLALQETQYFGPGTRLLVL.

The chain uses TRBV6-1 and TRBJ1-1; 9 bases agree with TRBD1. Germline loops: CDR1 MNHNS, CDR2 SASEGT. The length of the CDR3 is 15 residues. J was trimmed by 1 base and V by 5 bases; bases with no gene match: 5. In DNA, the CDR3 is TGTGCCAGCAGTCCCCTGGACAGGGGGAACACTGAAGCTTTCTTT. Protein product: CASSPLDRGNTEAFF.

The chain links TRBV4-1 to TRBJ1-5; TRBD1 is a possible D gene (6 bases). The germline V gene has CDR1 MGHRA and CDR2 YSYEKL. Trimming shortened V by 1 base and J by 6 bases, and 16 bases separated the two germline ends. The CDR3 is 16 amino acids. The CDR3 nucleotides read TGCGCCAGCAGCCAAGGGGCCAACAGGGAAATTCAGCCCCAGCATTTT. Translating it yields CASSQGANREIQPQHF.